The 4 T cell receptor beta chains presented below share a single source sample, sequenced in a study of blood T cell repertoires in COVID-19. Using immunoSEQ multiplex PCR, the repertoire was profiled, and TCRdb retains in-frame clones only, with some absent. Here the sample spans under 50,000 clones, around 90% being singletons. The material sequenced was peripheral blood. The origin of the receptors is a man aged 55-75 years with COVID-19, enrolled during active disease.

The chain combines TRBV4-2 with TRBJ2-7; 14 positions match TRBD2. Germline CDR1 LGHNA, CDR2 YNFKEQ. There are 16 residues in the CDR3. With V trimmed by 1 base and J by 7 bases, 6 bases remained unmatched. Here the CDR3 reads CASSQAGLAGGDEQYF. The CDR3 coding sequence is TGTGCCAGCAGCCAAGCTGGACTAGCGGGGGGAGATGAGCAGTACTTC.

The rearrangement links TRBV10-3 to TRBJ2-3, with D maybe TRBD1 (6 bases). Trimming stripped 10 bases from V and 2 bases from J, with 19 bases between. Germline lookup yields CDR1 ENHRY and CDR2 SYGVKD. CDR3 size: 15 residues. CDR3 region: CATRPQGSHTDTQYF. In nucleotides, the CDR3 is TGTGCCACCAGGCCCCAGGGGTCCCACACAGATACGCAGTATTTT.

The chain carries TRBV6-2 or TRBV6-3 and TRBJ1-3, with D possibly TRBD1 on 6 matching bases. The CDR3 loop spans 15 amino acids. Germline-derived CDR1 and CDR2 are MNHEY and SVGEGT. V was cut by 6 bases and J by 1 base, with 13 bases left in between. The CDR3 DNA reads TGTGCCAGCAGCCCCCCCGGGACATCTGGAAACACCATATATTTT. It translates to CASSPPGTSGNTIYF.

The chain links TRBV4-2 to TRBJ2-3; TRBD2 matches 11 bases. The CDR3 covers 19 residues. Trimming cost V 4 bases and J 3 bases; bases outside gene matches: 15. Per germline, CDR1 LGHNA and CDR2 YNFKEQ. CDR3 in DNA: TGTGCCAGCAGCCTCAGCCTGGGGGTACTAGCGGGAGCGACAGATACGCAGTATTTT. It encodes CASSLSLGVLAGATDTQYF.